This TCR beta chain derives from a study of breast tumors, draining lymph nodes, adjacent tissues. General study results and limits: Compared with lymph nodes, tumors were less diverse; compared with nontumor tissue, more.

TCRdb re-analysed the multiplex PCR reads in MiXCR, keeping a single row per CDR3 protein. The table lists 200,000 or so distinct CDR3 sequences, approximately 33% of them singletons, with about 4.3% in the top ten. The CDR3 length is 17 residues. V gave up 7 bases and J gave up 2 bases; unmatched junction bases: 10. Germline CDR1 reads SGHDT; CDR2 reads YYEEEE. The lymph nodes were axillary draining lymph nodes from breast cancer patients. Details on this clonotype: Its target is not known. A much larger clone lies a single base off, so this may be a read error.

This clonotype was sampled from a female donor with breast cancer. Some clones in this sample may be carry-over from other donors' samples. The chain uses TRBV5-6 and TRBJ2-6; 9 bases map to TRBD2. Material for sequencing was axillary lymph node tissue. As DNA, the CDR3 is TGTGCCAGCCTGGGGGGCGGGAGGGACACTGGGGCCAACGTCCTGACTTTC. Amino acid sequence: CASLGGGRDTGANVLTF. Combining the CDR3 with reference TRBV5-6 and TRBJ2-6 gives the whole variable domain DAGVTQSPTHLIKTRGQQVTLRCSPKSGHDTVSWYQQALGQGPQFIFQYYEEEERQRGNFPDRFSGHQFPNYSSELNVNALLLGDSALYLCASLGGGRDTGANVLTFGAGSRLTVL.